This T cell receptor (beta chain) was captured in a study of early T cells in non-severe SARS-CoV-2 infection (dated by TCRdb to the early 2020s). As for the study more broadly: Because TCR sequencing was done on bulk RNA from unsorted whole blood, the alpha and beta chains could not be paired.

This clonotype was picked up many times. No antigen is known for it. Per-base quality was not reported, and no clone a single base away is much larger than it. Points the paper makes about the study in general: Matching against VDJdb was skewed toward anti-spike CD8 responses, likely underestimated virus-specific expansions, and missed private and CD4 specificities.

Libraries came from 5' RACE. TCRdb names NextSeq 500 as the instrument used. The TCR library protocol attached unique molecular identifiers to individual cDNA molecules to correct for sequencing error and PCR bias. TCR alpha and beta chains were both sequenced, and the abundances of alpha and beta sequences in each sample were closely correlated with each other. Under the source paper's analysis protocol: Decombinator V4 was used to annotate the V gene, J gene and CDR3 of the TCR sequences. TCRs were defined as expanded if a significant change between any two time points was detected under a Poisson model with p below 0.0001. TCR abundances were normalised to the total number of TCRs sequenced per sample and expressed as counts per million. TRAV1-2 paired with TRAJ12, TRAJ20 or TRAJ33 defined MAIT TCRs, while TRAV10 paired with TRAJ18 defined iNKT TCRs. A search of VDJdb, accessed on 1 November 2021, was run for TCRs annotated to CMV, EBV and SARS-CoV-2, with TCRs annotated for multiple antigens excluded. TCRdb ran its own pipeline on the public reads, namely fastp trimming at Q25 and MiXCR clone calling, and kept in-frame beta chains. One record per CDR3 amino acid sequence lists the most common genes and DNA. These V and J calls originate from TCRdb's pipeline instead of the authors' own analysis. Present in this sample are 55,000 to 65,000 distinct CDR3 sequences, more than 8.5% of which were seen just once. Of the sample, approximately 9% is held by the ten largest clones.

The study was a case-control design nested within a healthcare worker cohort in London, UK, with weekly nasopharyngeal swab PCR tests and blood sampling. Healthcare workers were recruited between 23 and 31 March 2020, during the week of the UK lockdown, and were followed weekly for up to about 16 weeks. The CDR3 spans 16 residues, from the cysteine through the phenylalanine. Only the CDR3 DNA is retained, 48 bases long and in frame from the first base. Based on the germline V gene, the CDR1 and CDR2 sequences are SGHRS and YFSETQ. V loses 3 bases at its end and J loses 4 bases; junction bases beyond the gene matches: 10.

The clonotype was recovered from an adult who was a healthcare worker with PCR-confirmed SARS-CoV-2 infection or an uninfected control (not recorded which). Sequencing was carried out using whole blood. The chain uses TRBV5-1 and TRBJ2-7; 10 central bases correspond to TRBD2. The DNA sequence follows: TGCGCCAGCAGCTCAACCACGGGACTAGCGCCTTACGAGCAGTACTTC. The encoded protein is CASSSTTGLAPYEQYF.